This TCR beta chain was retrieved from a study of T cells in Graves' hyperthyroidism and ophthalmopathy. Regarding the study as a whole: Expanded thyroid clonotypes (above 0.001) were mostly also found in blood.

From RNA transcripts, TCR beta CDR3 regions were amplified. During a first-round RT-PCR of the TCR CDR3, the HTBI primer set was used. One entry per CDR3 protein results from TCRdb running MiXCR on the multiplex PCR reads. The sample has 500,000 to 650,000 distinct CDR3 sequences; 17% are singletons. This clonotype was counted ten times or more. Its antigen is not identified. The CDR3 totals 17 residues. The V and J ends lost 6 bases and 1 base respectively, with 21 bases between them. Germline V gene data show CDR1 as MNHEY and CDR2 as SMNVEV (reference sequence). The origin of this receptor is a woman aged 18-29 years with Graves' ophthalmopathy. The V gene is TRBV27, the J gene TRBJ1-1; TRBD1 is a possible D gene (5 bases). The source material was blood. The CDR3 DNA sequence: TGTGCCAGCAGCATAGATGGACATTTTCACCAGAACACTGAAGCTTTCTTT. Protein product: CASSIDGHFHQNTEAFF.